The 32 T cell receptor beta chains in this list originate from one sample, sequenced in a study of identical twins. TCRdb re-derived calls from the 5' RACE reads in MiXCR, one entry per CDR3 protein. The table lists about 890,000 distinct CDR3 sequences, 9% to 15% of them singletons. This same sample was also part of a study on yellow fever vaccine responses in identical twins.

The specimen was PBMCs. All receptors come from a woman aged 18-29 years in good health.

This clonotype has more than one count but fewer than ten. The chain recombines TRBV5-1 with TRBJ2-1; 15 bases are shared with TRBD2. The junction had 3 bases not matched to a gene; V was cut back by 0 bases and J by 2 bases. Germline CDR1 reads SGHRS; CDR2 reads YFSETQ. The CDR3 sequence is 18 residues long. CDR3 region: CASSLGTSGRAAYNEQFF. DNA of the CDR3: TGCGCCAGCAGCTTGGGGACTAGCGGGAGGGCCGCCTACAATGAGCAGTTCTTC.

This clonotype was counted a few times. The rearrangement joins TRBV15 to TRBJ2-2; 8 bases line up with TRBD2. The CDR3 contains 17 residues. CDR1 is LNHNV, CDR2 YYDKDF, per germline (reference sequence). The J segment lost 1 base and the V segment lost 0 bases, leaving 4 bases of the junction unmatched. In DNA form, the CDR3 reads TGTGCCACCAGCAGAGATCAAGCGGGAGTGAACACCGGGGAGCTGTTTTTT. Protein sequence: CATSRDQAGVNTGELFF.

This clonotype appeared many times. The rearrangement uses TRBV24-1 and TRBJ1-5, with no clear D. Germline V gives CDR1 KGHDR, CDR2 SFDVKD. The CDR3 is made up of 13 amino acids. Trimming shortened V by 3 bases and J by 9 bases, and 11 bases separated the two germline ends. Here the CDR3 reads CATSDIGDRPQHF. The CDR3 nucleotides read TGTGCCACCAGTGATATCGGGGATCGGCCCCAGCATTTT.

The chain combines TRBV7-8 with TRBJ2-1; 8 bases match TRBD2. There are 15 residues in the CDR3. CDR1 and CDR2 (germline): SGHVS, FQNEAQ. Losses at the gene ends were 5 bases for V and 7 bases for J; bases not matched to a gene: 10. The CDR3 loop reads CASSPNLGTRNEQFF. CDR3 DNA: TGTGCCAGCAGCCCAAATCTTGGGACTAGGAATGAGCAGTTCTTC.

The genes are TRBV3-1 and TRBJ2-2; D is ambiguous. Germline-derived CDR1 and CDR2 are LGHDT and YNNKEL (reference sequence). The V end lost 5 bases, the J end lost 4 bases, and 8 bases lay between the germline ends. The CDR3 length is 13 residues. As DNA, the CDR3 is TGTGCCAGCAGCGGGCCCCTCACCGGGGAGCTGTTTTTT. Translation: CASSGPLTGELFF.

This clonotype has a handful of counts. The chain couples TRBV7-9 to TRBJ2-7, with D possibly being TRBD1 (5 bases). Germline assignment: CDR1 SEHNR and CDR2 FQNEAQ (reference sequence). The V and J ends lost 2 bases and 1 base respectively, with 9 bases between them. The CDR3 sequence is 14 residues long. The DNA for the CDR3 is TGTGCCAGCAGCTTATTGTCAGGGTCCTACGAGCAGTACGTC. This gives the protein CASSLLSGSYEQYV.

Ten or more counts support this clonotype. The V call is TRBV12-3 or TRBV12-4, the J call TRBJ2-2; a possible D gene is TRBD2 (6 bases). Trimming stripped 3 bases from V and 8 bases from J, with 16 bases between. The CDR3 runs to 15 residues. CDR3 bases: TGTGCCAGCAGTTTTAACCCAGCGGGCGCTGGGGAGCTGTTTTTT. Its protein is CASSFNPAGAGELFF.

This clonotype turned up a few times. J is TRBJ2-7 and V is TRBV5-1; D might be TRBD2 (7 bases). Trimming shortened V by 4 bases and J by 5 bases, and 19 bases separated the two germline ends. Germline V lookup: CDR1 SGHRS, CDR2 YFSETQ. This CDR3 has 15 residues. The CDR3 is CASSPQGGGRNEQYF. The CDR3 DNA is TGCGCCAGCAGCCCTCAAGGGGGAGGGAGAAACGAGCAGTACTTC.

This clonotype turned up a few times. The chain combines TRBV24-1 with TRBJ2-6; 7 bases align to TRBD1. With 1 base clipped from V and 0 bases from J, the junction kept 2 bases outside the gene matches. Germline CDR1 reads KGHDR; CDR2 reads SFDVKD. The CDR3 contains 17 residues. The CDR3 loop is CATSDFDRDSGANVLTF. DNA for the CDR3: TGTGCCACCAGTGATTTTGACAGGGACTCTGGGGCCAACGTCCTGACTTTC.

The V call is TRBV6-5, the J call TRBJ1-1, with 9 bases matching TRBD1. The V gene's germline CDR1 is MNHEY and CDR2 SVGAGI. This CDR3 contains 13 residues. The junction had 0 bases not matched to a gene; V was cut back by 2 bases and J by 5 bases. CDR3 protein: CASSYGTGTEAFF. The CDR3 DNA reads TGTGCCAGCAGTTACGGGACAGGGACTGAAGCTTTCTTT.

A few counts support this clonotype. V usage is TRBV12-3 or TRBV12-4 and J usage is TRBJ2-7, with 14 bases that match TRBD2. V lost 5 bases to trimming and J lost 5 bases; unmatched junction nucleotides: 8. The CDR3 covers 16 residues. The CDR3 protein is CASSEGLAGGMHEQYF. DNA of the CDR3: TGTGCCAGCAGTGAAGGACTAGCGGGAGGAATGCACGAGCAGTACTTC.

Concerning this clonotype itself: A much bigger clone sits one base away, suggesting this may be a read error. CDR3 nucleotides: TGTGCCAGCAGTTTACGGGGGGCGGATACTACAGATACGCAGTATTTT. Amino acids: CASSLRGADTTDTQYF. The V call is TRBV28, the J call TRBJ2-3, with D maybe TRBD2 (7 bases). V was cut by 2 bases and J by 3 bases, with 15 bases left in between. The CDR3 extends over 16 amino acids. In germline, CDR1 is MDHEN, CDR2 SYDVKM.

The DNA for the CDR3 is TGCAGTGCCGGGGGAGGGACTAGTCCCTACGAGCAGTACTTC. Translating gives CSAGGGTSPYEQYF. The V and J genes are TRBV20-1 and TRBJ2-7; 8 nucleotides line up with TRBD2. The CDR3 is made up of 14 amino acids. The junction had 9 bases not matched to a gene; V was cut back by 6 bases and J by 2 bases. Germline CDR1 DFQATT, CDR2 SNEGSKA (reference sequence).

V and J are TRBV5-1 and TRBJ2-2; 16 nucleotides agree with TRBD2. Germline CDR1 reads SGHRS; CDR2 reads YFSETQ. This CDR3 has 20 residues. V dropped 4 bases and J dropped 0; count of bases not matched to a gene: 9. DNA of the CDR3: TGCGCCAGCAGCCCGGGACTAGCGGGAGGGACGGACGCGAACACCGGGGAGCTGTTTTTT. It translates to CASSPGLAGGTDANTGELFF. Combining the CDR3 with reference TRBV5-1 and TRBJ2-2 gives the whole variable domain KAGVTQTPRYLIKTRGQQVTLSCSPISGHRSVSWYQQTPGQGLQFLFEYFSETQRNKGNFPGRFSGRQFSNSRSEMNVSTLELGDSALYLCASSPGLAGGTDANTGELFFGEGSRLTVL.

This clonotype turned up a few times. The chain links TRBV4-1 to TRBJ1-1, with D unclear. The CDR3 loop spans 15 amino acids. V was cut by 0 bases and J by 5 bases, with 13 bases left in between. Germline V gene lookup returns CDR1 MGHRA and CDR2 YSYEKL. CDR3 coding DNA: TGCGCCAGCAGCCAAGATTTGGATAGGACTACTGAAGCTTTCTTT. Its translation: CASSQDLDRTTEAFF.

Only a few counts were recorded for this clonotype. This rearrangement joins TRBV11-2 to TRBJ1-6; weak D call: TRBD1 (6 bases). The germline gives CDR1 SGHAT, CDR2 FQNNGV. V was trimmed by 2 bases and J by 12 bases, leaving 17 bases between them. The CDR3 is made up of 15 amino acids. CDR3 amino acids: CASSLTLNRERPLHF. The CDR3 DNA reads TGTGCCAGCAGCTTAACCCTCAACAGGGAAAGACCCCTCCACTTT.

The chain carries TRBV10-2 and TRBJ2-1, with D maybe TRBD2 (6 bases). The CDR3 covers 15 residues. Germline CDR1 reads WSHSY; CDR2 reads SAAADI. V gave up 3 bases and J gave up 6 bases, with 15 bases separating them. The CDR3 bases are TGCGCCAGCAGTGATCTGACGGGGGTAGTCAATGAGCAGTTCTTC. Its protein is CASSDLTGVVNEQFF.

The genes are TRBV6-1 and TRBJ1-5; perhaps TRBD1 as D (6 bases). V was shortened by 6 bases and J by 6 bases, with 12 bases between the two germline ends. CDR3 size: 13 residues. Germline V gives CDR1 MNHNS, CDR2 SASEGT. As DNA, the CDR3 is TGTGCCAGCAGCTGGGGGGGCGGTCAGCCCCAGCATTTT. Its protein product is CASSWGGGQPQHF.

This clonotype was seen more than once but under ten times. The V and J genes are TRBV5-1 and TRBJ2-7; tentatively, D is TRBD1 (6 bases). The germline V gene encodes CDR1 SGHRS and CDR2 YFSETQ. The CDR3 extends over 15 amino acids. V dropped 2 bases and J dropped 0 bases, with 12 bases sitting between them. The CDR3 DNA reads as TGCGCCAGCAGCTTACAGAGGGACATCTCCTACGAGCAGTACTTC. Its protein is CASSLQRDISYEQYF.

This clonotype was observed a handful of times. This rearrangement joins TRBV4-2 to TRBJ2-1; tentative D call: TRBD2 (5 bases). Germline CDR1 reads LGHNA; CDR2 reads YNFKEQ. Deletions cut 1 base from V and 5 bases from J, with 18 bases between. This CDR3 has 17 residues. CDR3 bases: TGTGCCAGCAGCCAAGCTGCCGAGTTAGGGAGACACAATGAGCAGTTCTTC. As protein: CASSQAAELGRHNEQFF.

V gene TRBV7-2 combines with J gene TRBJ2-1; either TRBD1 or TRBD2 may supply D (6 bases each). The CDR3 is 16 residues long. Deletions cut 3 bases from V and 6 bases from J, with 18 bases between. Germline CDR1 and CDR2: SGHTA and FQGNSA. CDR3 DNA sequence: TGTGCCAGCAGCTTCCCGGGGGCGGGTAGCCTCAATGAGCAGTTCTTC. Translated: CASSFPGAGSLNEQFF.

The V call is TRBV10-3, the J call TRBJ2-1; 12 nucleotides match TRBD2. Per germline, CDR1 ENHRY and CDR2 SYGVKD. V shed 2 bases, J shed 1 base, and the junction held 6 bases outside the gene matches. The CDR3 loop spans 18 amino acids. The CDR3 loop is CAISEGLAGRASYNEQFF. CDR3 coding DNA: TGTGCCATCAGTGAGGGACTAGCGGGAAGGGCTTCCTACAATGAGCAGTTCTTC.

This clonotype occurred a few times. The V call is TRBV20-1, the J call TRBJ1-1; D call uncertain. Germline CDR1 DFQATT, CDR2 SNEGSKA (reference sequence). V was shortened by 7 bases and J by 1 base, with 10 bases between the two germline ends. This CDR3 is 12 amino acids long. In nucleotides, the CDR3 is TGCAGTGGAGGCACCTCGAACACTGAAGCTTTCTTT. Amino acid sequence: CSGGTSNTEAFF.

This clonotype was counted between two and nine times. This sequence joins TRBV29-1 and TRBJ2-6, with D uncertain. Germline assignment: CDR1 SQVTM and CDR2 ANQGSEA. The CDR3 runs 11 residues. The V and J ends lost 4 bases and 2 bases respectively, with 0 bases between them. DNA of the CDR3: TGCAGCGTTGCTGGGGCCAACGTCCTGACTTTC. It codes for CSVAGANVLTF.

This clonotype was detected only a few times. The chain carries TRBV9 and TRBJ1-6, with unresolved D. V was pared by 2 bases and J by 3 bases, with 12 bases between. Germline CDR1 reads SGDLS; CDR2 reads YYNGEE. The CDR3 has 16 residues. CDR3 sequence: CASSVGAAVYNSPLHF. Written as DNA, the CDR3 is TGTGCCAGCAGCGTTGGTGCGGCTGTCTATAATTCACCCCTCCACTTT.

Ten or more counts support this clonotype. The chain combines TRBV6-2 or TRBV6-3 with TRBJ2-1; 8 nucleotides align to TRBD2. Germline lookup yields CDR1 MNHEY and CDR2 SVGEGT. V dropped 5 bases and J dropped 2; count of bases not matched to a gene: 11. The CDR3 extends over 17 amino acids. The CDR3 sequence: CASSPGAGGRTYNEQFF. The CDR3 DNA sequence: TGTGCCAGCAGTCCCGGGGCGGGAGGAAGGACCTACAATGAGCAGTTCTTC.

This clonotype was picked up many times. This chain joins TRBV20-1 and TRBJ2-1; 7 bases match TRBD2. This CDR3 is built from 12 residues. Unmatched junction bases numbered 1, after V lost 1 base and J lost 7 bases. Germline CDR1 DFQATT, CDR2 SNEGSKA (reference sequence). The CDR3 region is CSARAGGNEQFF. CDR3 bases: TGCAGTGCTAGAGCGGGGGGAAATGAGCAGTTCTTC.

This clonotype was counted ten times or more. The gene calls are TRBV2 and TRBJ2-1, with D possibly being TRBD1 or TRBD2 (6 bases each). The CDR3 has 15 residues. Germline V gene data show CDR1 as SNHLY and CDR2 as FYNNEI. Trimming removed 6 bases from V and 2 bases from J, with 14 bases in between. CDR3: CASRDLGGPYNEQFF. The CDR3 region has the DNA TGTGCCAGCAGGGATTTGGGGGGCCCCTACAATGAGCAGTTCTTC.

This clonotype was seen only a few times. The V and J genes are TRBV3-1 and TRBJ2-7; D may be TRBD2 (5 bases). Germline CDR1 is LGHDT and CDR2 is YNNKEL (reference sequence). Deletions cut 3 bases from V and 3 bases from J, with 12 bases between. The CDR3 has 14 amino acids. The CDR3 bases are TGTGCCAGCAGCCAGGGCACCCGGGGCTACGAGCAGTACGTC. Protein: CASSQGTRGYEQYV.

The chain combines TRBV6-1 with TRBJ2-7, with unresolved D. The germline V gene has CDR1 MNHNS and CDR2 SASEGT. The CDR3 has 13 residues. The ends were cut back, 10 bases at V and 0 bases at J, with 13 bases in the middle. DNA for the CDR3: TGTGCCACCCGCTACCGGAGCTCCTACGAGCAGTACTTC. Translation: CATRYRSSYEQYF.

V gene TRBV5-1 combines with J gene TRBJ2-4; D ambiguous. Germline lookup yields CDR1 SGHRS and CDR2 YFSETQ. Trimming stripped 0 bases from V and 2 bases from J, with 6 bases between. The CDR3 totals 14 residues. CDR3 coding DNA: TGCGCCAGCAGCTTGGCTAGTCCCAAAAACATTCAGTACTTC. This encodes CASSLASPKNIQYF.

V usage is TRBV15 and J usage is TRBJ2-7; no clear D gene. CDR3 size: 14 residues. Trimming took 2 bases from V and 2 from J, leaving 10 bases between them. Germline V gives CDR1 LNHNV, CDR2 YYDKDF (reference sequence). This CDR3 is CATSRQVLTYEQYF. For the CDR3, the DNA is TGTGCCACCAGCAGACAGGTCCTTACCTACGAGCAGTACTTC.